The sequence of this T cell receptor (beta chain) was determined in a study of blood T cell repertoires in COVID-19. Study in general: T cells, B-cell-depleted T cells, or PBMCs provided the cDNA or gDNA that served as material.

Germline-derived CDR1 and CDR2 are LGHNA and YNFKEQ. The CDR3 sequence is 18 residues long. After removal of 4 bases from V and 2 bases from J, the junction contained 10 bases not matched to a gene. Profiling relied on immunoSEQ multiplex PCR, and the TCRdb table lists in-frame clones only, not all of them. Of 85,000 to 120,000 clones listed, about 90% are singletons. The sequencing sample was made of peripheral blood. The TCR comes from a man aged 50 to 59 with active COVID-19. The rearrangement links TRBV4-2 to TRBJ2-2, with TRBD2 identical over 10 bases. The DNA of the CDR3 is TGTGCCAGCAGCCGCGGAGCTAGCGGGGGCTCTAACACCGGGGAGCTGTTTTTT. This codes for CASSRGASGGSNTGELFF.